The present T cell receptor (beta chain) was sequenced within a study of beta chain features in type 1 diabetes. Investigators reverse transcribed all isolated RNA, so they sequenced expressed TCRB transcripts. Profiled with immunoSEQ multiplex PCR; TCRdb holds only in-frame clones, not every one. Here the sample spans some 410,000 clones, approximately 15% being singletons. The CDR3 contains 12 residues. V was pared by 4 bases and J by 6 bases, with 9 bases between. CDR1 is SGDLS and CDR2 is YYNGEE in the germline V gene. The receptor was derived from a man aged 30 to 45 in good health. The sequenced sample consisted of naive CD4+ T cells from blood. The chain combines TRBV9 with TRBJ2-3; D not certain. CDR3 residues: CASSPMGDTQYF. As DNA, the CDR3 is TGTGCCAGCAGCCCGATGGGGGATACGCAGTATTTT.